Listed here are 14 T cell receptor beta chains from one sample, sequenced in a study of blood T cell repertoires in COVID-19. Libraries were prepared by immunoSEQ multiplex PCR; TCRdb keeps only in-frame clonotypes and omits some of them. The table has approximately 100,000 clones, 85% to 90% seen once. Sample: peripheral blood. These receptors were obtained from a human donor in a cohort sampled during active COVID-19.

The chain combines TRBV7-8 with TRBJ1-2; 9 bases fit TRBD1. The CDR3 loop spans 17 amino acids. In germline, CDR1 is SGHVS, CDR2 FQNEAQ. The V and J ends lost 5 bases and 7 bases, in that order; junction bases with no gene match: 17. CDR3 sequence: CASSPTTGGFGAGGYTF. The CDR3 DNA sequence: TGTGCCAGCAGCCCAACGACAGGGGGATTCGGGGCGGGTGGCTACACCTTC.

Written as DNA, the CDR3 is TGTGCCATCAGTGAGGTAGGGACTAGTGACGAGCAGTTCTTC. Protein: CAISEVGTSDEQFF. The chain joins TRBV10-3 to TRBJ2-1, with 8 bases identical to TRBD2. Germline V gene sequence: CDR1 ENHRY, CDR2 SYGVKD. The J segment lost 10 bases and the V segment lost 2 bases, leaving 7 bases of the junction unmatched. The CDR3 contains 14 residues.

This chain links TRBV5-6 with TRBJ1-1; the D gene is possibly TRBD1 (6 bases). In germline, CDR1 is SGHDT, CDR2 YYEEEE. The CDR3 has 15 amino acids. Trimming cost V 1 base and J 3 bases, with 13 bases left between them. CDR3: CASSLLGQSYTEAFF. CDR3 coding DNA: TGTGCCAGCAGCTTGTTAGGACAGAGCTACACTGAAGCTTTCTTT.

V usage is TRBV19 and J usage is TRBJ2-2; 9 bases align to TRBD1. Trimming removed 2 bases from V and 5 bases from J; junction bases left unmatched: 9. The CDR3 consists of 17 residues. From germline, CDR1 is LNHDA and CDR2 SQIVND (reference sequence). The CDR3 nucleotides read TGTGCCAGTAGTATACATCGCGGACAGGGGAGAACCGGGGAGCTGTTTTTT. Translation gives CASSIHRGQGRTGELFF.

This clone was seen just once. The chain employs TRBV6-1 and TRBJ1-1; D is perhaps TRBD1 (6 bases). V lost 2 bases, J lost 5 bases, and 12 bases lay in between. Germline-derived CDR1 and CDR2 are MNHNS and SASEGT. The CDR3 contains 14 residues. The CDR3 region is CASSENGGWTEAFF. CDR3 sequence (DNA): TGTGCCAGCAGTGAAAATGGGGGCTGGACTGAAGCTTTCTTT.

CDR3 amino acids: CASEQLGYGYTF. CDR3 in DNA: TGTGCCAGCGAACAGCTTGGCTATGGCTACACCTTC. The genes are TRBV2 and TRBJ1-2; the D is unclear. Per the germline V gene, CDR1 is SNHLY and CDR2 is FYNNEI. The CDR3 is 12 residues long. Trimming shortened V by 8 bases and J by 4 bases, and 11 bases separated the two germline ends. The full variable domain, completed using reference TRBV2 and TRBJ1-2, is EPEVTQTPSHQVTQMGQEVILRCVPISNHLYFYWYRQILGQKVEFLVSFYNNEISEKSEIFDDQFSVERPDGSNFTLKIRSTKLEDSAMYFCASEQLGYGYTFGSGTRLTVV.

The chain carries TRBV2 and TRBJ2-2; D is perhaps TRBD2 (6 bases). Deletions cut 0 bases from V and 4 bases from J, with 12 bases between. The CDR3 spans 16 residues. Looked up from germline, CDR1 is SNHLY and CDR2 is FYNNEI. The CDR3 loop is CASSEAGGVSTGELFF. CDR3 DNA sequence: TGTGCCAGCAGTGAAGCAGGAGGGGTCAGCACCGGGGAGCTGTTTTTT.

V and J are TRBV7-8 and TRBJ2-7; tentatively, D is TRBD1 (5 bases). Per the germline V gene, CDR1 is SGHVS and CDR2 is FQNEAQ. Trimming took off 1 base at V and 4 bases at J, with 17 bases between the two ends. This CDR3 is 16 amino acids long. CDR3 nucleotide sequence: TGTGCCAGCAGCTTAGAAGCGCAGGGCCGGGTTTACGAGCAGTACTTC. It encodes CASSLEAQGRVYEQYF.

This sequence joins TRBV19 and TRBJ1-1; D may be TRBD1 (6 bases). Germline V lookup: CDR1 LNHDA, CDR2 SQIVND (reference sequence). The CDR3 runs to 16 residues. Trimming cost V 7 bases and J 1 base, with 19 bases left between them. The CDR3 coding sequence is TGTGCCAGTAAAGGACGAAGGACAGCTTCGAACACTGAAGCTTTCTTT. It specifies CASKGRRTASNTEAFF.

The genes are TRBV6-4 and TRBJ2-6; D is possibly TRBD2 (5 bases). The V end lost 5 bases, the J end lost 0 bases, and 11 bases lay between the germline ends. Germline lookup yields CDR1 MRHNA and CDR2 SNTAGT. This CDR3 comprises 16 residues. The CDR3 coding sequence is TGTGCCAGCAGTCAGCGGAGGAGCTCTGGGGCCAACGTCCTGACTTTC. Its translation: CASSQRRSSGANVLTF.

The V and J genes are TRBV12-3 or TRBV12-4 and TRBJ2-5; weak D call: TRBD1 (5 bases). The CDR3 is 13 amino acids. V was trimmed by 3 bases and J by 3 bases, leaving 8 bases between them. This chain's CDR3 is CASSFRAEETQYF. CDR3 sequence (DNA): TGTGCCAGCAGTTTCAGGGCCGAAGAGACCCAGTACTTC.

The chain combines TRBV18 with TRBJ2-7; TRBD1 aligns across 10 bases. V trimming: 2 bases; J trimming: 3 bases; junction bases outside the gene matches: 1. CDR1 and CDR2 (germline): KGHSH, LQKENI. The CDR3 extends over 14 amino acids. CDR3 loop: CASSPRDRGYEQYF. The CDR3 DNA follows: TGTGCCAGCTCACCAAGGGACAGGGGCTACGAGCAGTACTTC.

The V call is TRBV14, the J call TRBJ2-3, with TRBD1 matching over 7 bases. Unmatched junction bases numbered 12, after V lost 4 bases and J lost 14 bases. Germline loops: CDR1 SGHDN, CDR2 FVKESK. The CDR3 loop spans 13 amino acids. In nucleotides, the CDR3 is TGTGCCAGCAGCCGAGATAGGACAGGCGGCCCGTATTTT. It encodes CASSRDRTGGPYF.

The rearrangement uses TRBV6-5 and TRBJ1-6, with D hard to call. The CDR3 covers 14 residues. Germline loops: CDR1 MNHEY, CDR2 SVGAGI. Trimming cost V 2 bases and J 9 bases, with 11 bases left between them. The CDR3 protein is CASSYEGGGSPLHF. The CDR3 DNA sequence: TGTGCCAGCAGTTACGAGGGAGGTGGTTCACCCCTCCACTTT.